This entry is about one TCR beta chain. These data belong to a study of blood T cell repertoires in COVID-19. Enrolled during active infection, Seattle patients were then followed longitudinally. In the original processing: Reference gene primer amplification gave estimated nucleated cell counts. The protocol was immunoSEQ multiplex PCR, while the TCRdb copy is restricted to in-frame clones and leaves out a portion. V and J calls and clone size come straight from that table; D and trimming were deduced from the DNA. Of over 200,000 clones in the sample, approximately 83% were seen once. CDR3 length: 11 amino acids. Germline V lookup: CDR1 LNHDA, CDR2 SQIVND (reference sequence). V gave up 10 bases and J gave up 9 bases, with 15 bases separating them.

This clonotype was sampled from a woman aged 25 to 39 with COVID-19, enrolled during active disease. V and J are TRBV19 and TRBJ1-2; perhaps TRBD1 as D (6 bases). Sequenced: peripheral blood. This CDR3 is CATSYRESYTF. In DNA form, the CDR3 reads TGTGCCACATCATACAGGGAAAGCTACACCTTC.